This T cell receptor (beta chain) was identified in a study of control samples from healthy donors and cancer patients. The V end was cut by 5 bases, the J end by 11 bases, with 12 bases between. CDR1 and CDR2 from the germline V gene are LGHDT and YNNKEL (reference sequence). This CDR3 has 11 amino acids. TCRdb keeps only in-frame clones here, not all; method: immunoSEQ multiplex PCR. The sample lists approximately 65,000 clones, about nine tenths seen once, with around 19% in the top ten. The TCR originated in a man aged 60-69 years with lung cancer. Sample: PBMCs. The V gene is TRBV3-1 (or the pseudogene TRBV3-2), the J gene TRBJ2-5; D might be TRBD1 or TRBD2, each matching 5 bases. In DNA, the CDR3 is TGTGCCAGCAGCAGCCGGGACCGTCAGTACTTC. Protein: CASSSRDRQYF.